The rows below give T cell receptor beta chains drawn from one sample of a study of metastatic and nonmetastatic thyroid tumors. Using MiXCR, TCRdb reanalyzed the PCR reads. Here the sample spans some 28,000 clones, under 25% being singletons. Specimen: blood. These receptors all stem from a female donor with papillary thyroid cancer or a benign thyroid nodule (not recorded which). Some clones in this sample may be carry-over from other donors' samples. Each CDR3 is given without its conserved first and last residue. A clone size is listed for some rows: how often the clone was seen (once, few, many), or a class if it is expanded.

clone size	J gene	V gene	CDR3 protein
many	TRBJ1-1	TRBV20-1	SARVGRVNTEAF
many	TRBJ2-5	TRBV10-3	AISEGAETQY
many	TRBJ2-6	TRBV6-4	ASMPEGQGSSGANVLT
many	TRBJ2-5	TRBV24-1	ATSMRVQETQY
NA	TRBJ2-3	TRBV30	AWSEPGRGTDTQY
few	TRBJ1-6	TRBV30	AWSVPRGGRNSPLH
few	TRBJ1-1	TRBV4-1	ASTAWEGATEAF
NA	TRBJ2-1	TRBV11-3	ASSPANSYNEQF
NA	TRBJ1-1	TRBV4-1	ASSPRGETNTEAF
NA	TRBJ2-7	TRBV4-1	ASSQAPTSGGFSYEQY
many	TRBJ2-1	TRBV5-1	ASSSLAATNHNEQF
many	TRBJ2-7	TRBV5-1	ASSLGGTQGDEQY
NA	TRBJ1-4	TRBV2	ASSEAYGTGGEKLF
NA	TRBJ2-1	TRBV27	ASSGSYSSYNEQS
NA	TRBJ2-7	TRBV30	AWSNSGGGKYYEQY
few	TRBJ2-3	TRBV18	ASSPEGDTQY
NA	TRBJ2-5	TRBV30	AWSETGTGGETQY
many	TRBJ2-5	TRBV7-6	ASSFTSGRADETQY
NA	TRBJ1-6	TRBV4-1	ASSQGGAGVSPLH
many	TRBJ2-1	TRBV11-3	ASSPRQSSYNEQF
few	TRBJ2-1	TRBV24-1	ATSDWGVQTYNEQF
NA	TRBJ2-3	TRBV20-1	SVAGGSVTTDTQY
NA	TRBJ2-7	TRBV6-1	ASSTPGCGGYEQY
once	TRBJ2-2	TRBV9	ASSVVTGWYTGELF
few	TRBJ2-2	TRBV5-1	ASSLSQGNTGELF
medium-sized	TRBJ2-1	TRBV6-1	ASRLAGSYNEQF
many	TRBJ1-3	TRBV6-1	ASSETPSFVSGNTIY
NA	TRBJ1-1	TRBV6-8	ASREIENTEAF
few	TRBJ1-5	TRBV6-1	ASSVDRGQPQH